Here is one TCR beta chain with its context. The CDR3 runs 11 residues. Trimming took 5 bases from V and 8 from J, leaving 6 bases between them. Germline V lookup: CDR1 SNHLY, CDR2 FYNNEI. The data were taken from a study of shared clonotypes between healthy human individuals. Overall study: The study enrolled a couple of women and a few men aged 18 to 49.

Only in-frame clones appear in the TCRdb table, and some are missing; sequencing was by immunoSEQ multiplex PCR. The sample yields 450,000 to 650,000 clones, around 81% seen once. The sequence was obtained from a woman aged 40 to 50 in good health. Some clones in this sample may be carry-over from other donors' samples. The gene calls are TRBV2 and TRBJ2-2; D not certain. The material sequenced was PBMCs. The DNA for the CDR3 is TGTGCCAGCAGTCCCTGGGGGGAGCTGTTTTTT. Amino acids: CASSPWGELFF.